The TCR beta chain described here comes from a study of spatial heterogeneity in lung cancer. Described time point: sample taken at primary tumor resection. The sequenced material consisted of unsorted whole RNA from tumor, nontumor lung or frozen PBMC. Every TCR cDNA molecule carried a tag that served as a unique molecular identifier. TCRdb passed the 5' RACE reads through MiXCR, listing each CDR3 protein once. The sample yields roughly 91,000 distinct CDR3 sequences, approximately 20% seen once. This receptor was obtained from a male donor with early-stage non-small cell lung cancer. The sample consisted of PBMCs, taken at surgery.

The CDR3 nucleotides read TGTGCCAGCAGCTTAGTCACTAGCGGGGGGGCCCTTAGAACAGATACGCAGTATTTT. Translation gives CASSLVTSGGALRTDTQYF. This chain connects TRBV7-8 to TRBJ2-3, with 13 nucleotides matching TRBD2. The V gene's germline CDR1 is SGHVS and CDR2 FQNEAQ. V shed 1 base, J shed 3 bases, and the junction held 10 bases outside the gene matches. The CDR3 totals 19 residues.